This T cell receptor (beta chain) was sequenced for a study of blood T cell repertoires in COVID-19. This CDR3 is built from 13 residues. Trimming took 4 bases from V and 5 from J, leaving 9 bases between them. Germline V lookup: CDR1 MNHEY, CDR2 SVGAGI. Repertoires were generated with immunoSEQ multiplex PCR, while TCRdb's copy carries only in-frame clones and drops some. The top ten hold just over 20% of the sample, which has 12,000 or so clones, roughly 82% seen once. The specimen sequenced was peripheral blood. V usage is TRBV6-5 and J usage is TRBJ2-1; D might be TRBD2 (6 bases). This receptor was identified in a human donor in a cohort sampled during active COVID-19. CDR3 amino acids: CASSSPGDNEQFF. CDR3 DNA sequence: TGTGCCAGCAGTTCTCCGGGGGACAATGAGCAGTTCTTC.